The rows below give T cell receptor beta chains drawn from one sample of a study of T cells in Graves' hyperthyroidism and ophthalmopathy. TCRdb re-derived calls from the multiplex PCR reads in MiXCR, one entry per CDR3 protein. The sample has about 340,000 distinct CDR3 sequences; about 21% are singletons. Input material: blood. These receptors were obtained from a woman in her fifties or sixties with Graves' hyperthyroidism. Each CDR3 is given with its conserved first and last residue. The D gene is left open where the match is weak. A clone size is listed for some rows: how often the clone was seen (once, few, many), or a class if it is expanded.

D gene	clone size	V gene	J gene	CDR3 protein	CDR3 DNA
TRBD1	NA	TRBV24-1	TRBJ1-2	CATGGGRGYTF	TGTGCCACCGGAGGGGGCAGAGGCTACACCTTC
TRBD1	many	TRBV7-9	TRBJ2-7	CASSPDLTGINEQYF	TGTGCCAGCAGCCCCGATTTGACAGGGATCAACGAGCAGTACTTC
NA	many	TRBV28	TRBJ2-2	CASSLGTTTNTGELFF	TGTGCCAGCAGTTTAGGGACAACCACCAACACCGGGGAGCTGTTTTTT
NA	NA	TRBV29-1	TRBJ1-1	CSVWNRITEAFF	TGCAGCGTTTGGAACAGGATCACTGAAGCTTTCTTT
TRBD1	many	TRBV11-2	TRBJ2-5	CASSTGTAKETQYF	TGTGCCAGCAGCACGGGGACAGCTAAAGAGACCCAGTACTTC
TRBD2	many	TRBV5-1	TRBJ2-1	CASSLASQLAGGHEQFF	TGCGCCAGCAGCTTGGCAAGCCAACTAGCGGGAGGCCATGAGCAGTTCTTC
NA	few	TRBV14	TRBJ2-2	CASSQDKRGRPQAGELFF	TGTGCCAGCAGCCAAGATAAGAGGGGACGGCCCCAAGCCGGGGAGCTGTTTTTT
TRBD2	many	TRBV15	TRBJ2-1	CATSRVAGLAGRSSYNEQFF	TGTGCCACCAGCAGAGTCGCGGGGCTAGCGGGAAGATCCTCCTACAATGAGCAGTTCTTC
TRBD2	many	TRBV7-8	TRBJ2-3	CASSSGLVGGGTDTQYF	TGTGCCAGCAGCTCGGGACTAGTGGGGGGGGGCACAGATACGCAGTATTTT
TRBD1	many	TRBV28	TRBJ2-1	CASGTGGAGYNEQFF	TGTGCCAGCGGAACAGGGGGCGCAGGGTACAATGAGCAGTTCTTC